Listed below are T cell receptor beta chains from one sample, sequenced in a study of blood T cell repertoires in COVID-19. Generated by immunoSEQ multiplex PCR, the TCRdb table keeps only in-frame clones and is missing some. The table shows under 250,000 clones, with roughly 83% occurring only once. Sample: peripheral blood. The origin of the receptors is a woman aged 65 to 85 with active or convalescent COVID-19. CDR3s include the opening cysteine and the closing phenylalanine or tryptophan. The D gene is left open where the match is weak. The size field is filled for only some rows; it gives once, few, many or a size class.

j_call | d_call | clone_size | v_call | cdr3_aa | cdr3_nt
TRBJ1-1 | TRBD1 | . | TRBV2 | CASDRGLNTEAFF | TGTGCCAGCGACAGGGGACTAAACACTGAAGCTTTCTTT
TRBJ1-1 | . | . | TRBV20-1 | CSAYNKGKAFF | TGCAGTGCTTATAACAAGGGGAAAGCTTTCTTT
TRBJ2-5 | . | . | TRBV5-4 | CASSVAAEETQYF | TGTGCCAGCAGCGTGGCGGCGGAAGAGACCCAGTACTTC
TRBJ1-5 | TRBD1 | . | TRBV2 | CASRAGPQGVQQPQHF | TGTGCCAGCAGGGCGGGGCCACAGGGGGTTCAGCAGCCCCAGCATTTT
TRBJ2-7 | TRBD1 | . | TRBV18 | CASSPPPDRENYEQYF | TGTGCCAGCTCACCCCCCCCAGACAGGGAGAACTACGAGCAGTACTTC
TRBJ2-1 | . | . | TRBV25-1 | CASSELGNEQFF | TGTGCCAGCAGTGAACTAGGCAATGAGCAGTTCTTC
TRBJ2-1 | TRBD2 | many | TRBV24-1 | CATSDSSGGNNEQFF | TGTGCCACCAGTGATTCTAGCGGGGGTAACAATGAGCAGTTCTTC
TRBJ2-5 | TRBD2 | . | TRBV6-5 | CAGNSGIGVETQYF | TGTGCCGGAAATAGCGGGATCGGCGTAGAGACCCAGTACTTC
TRBJ1-1 | . | . | TRBV30 | CAVPTAGDTEAFF | TGTGCCGTCCCTACCGCGGGGGACACTGAAGCTTTCTTT
TRBJ1-2 | TRBD1 | . | TRBV4-2 | CASSQDRWAGGNYGYTF | TGTGCCAGCAGCCAAGATAGGTGGGCAGGGGGTAACTATGGCTACACCTTC
TRBJ1-1 | . | . | TRBV9 | CASSVVGDRNTEAFF | TGTGCCAGCAGCGTAGTAGGGGATCGAAACACTGAAGCTTTCTTT
TRBJ1-1 | . | few | TRBV7-2 | CASSAQVAATEAFF | TGTGCCAGCAGCGCCCAGGTGGCTGCCACTGAAGCTTTCTTT
TRBJ1-3 | . | few | TRBV19 | CASSRAGNTIYF | TGTGCCAGTAGTAGGGCCGGAAACACCATATATTTT
TRBJ2-2 | TRBD2 | . | TRBV27 | CASKLLAGVGELFF | TGTGCCAGCAAATTACTAGCGGGGGTCGGGGAGCTGTTTTTT
TRBJ1-1 | . | . | TRBV30 | CACDRGTMNTEAFF | TGTGCCTGCGACCGGGGTACCATGAACACTGAAGCTTTCTTT
TRBJ2-3 | . | . | TRBV21-1 | CASSKEYAQGPVADTQYF | TGTGCCAGCAGCAAGGAGTACGCCCAGGGTCCGGTGGCAGATACGCAGTATTTT
TRBJ2-3 | TRBD2 | few | TRBV10-3 | CAISERLAGGEDTQYF | TGTGCCATCAGTGAACGACTAGCGGGGGGGGAAGATACGCAGTATTTT
TRBJ1-1 | TRBD1 | . | TRBV6-2/TRBV6-3 | CASSYRARQGLEAFF | TGTGCCAGCAGTTACAGGGCACGACAGGGCTTGGAGGCTTTCTTT
TRBJ2-7 | . | . | TRBV7-8 | CASSLSSYGEQYF | TGTGCCAGCAGCTTATCAAGCTATGGCGAGCAGTACTTC
TRBJ2-1 | TRBD1 | . | TRBV19 | CASSISRGRAYNEQFF | TGTGCCAGTAGTATAAGTAGGGGGCGAGCCTACAATGAGCAGTTCTTC
TRBJ1-1 | . | . | TRBV9 | CASSALTYSREAFF | TGTGCCAGCAGCGCCCTCACATACTCCAGGGAAGCTTTCTTT
TRBJ2-7 | TRBD2 | . | TRBV10-3 | CATRPGTSGHEQYF | TGTGCCACCCGACCCGGGACTAGCGGGCACGAGCAGTACTTC
TRBJ2-5 | . | . | TRBV18 | CASSATLGGTSQETQYF | TGTGCCAGCTCAGCCACCCTAGGCGGGACGTCCCAAGAGACCCAGTACTTC
TRBJ2-1 | . | . | TRBV6-5 | CATALSSYNEQFF | TGTGCCACCGCGCTGAGCTCCTACAATGAGCAGTTCTTC
TRBJ2-7 | TRBD2 | . | TRBV11-1 | CASSLDPSGVEQYF | TGTGCCAGCAGCTTAGATCCTAGCGGGGTGGAGCAGTACTTC
TRBJ1-6 | . | . | TRBV15 | CATSLQNYNSPLHF | TGTGCCACCAGCCTACAGAACTATAATTCACCCCTCCACTTT
TRBJ2-3 | TRBD2 | . | TRBV6-6 | CASSYSRLAGHTQYF | TGTGCCAGCAGTTACTCGAGGCTAGCGGGACATACGCAGTATTTT
TRBJ1-2 | . | . | TRBV21-1 | CASSMGGPVHYGYTF | TGTGCCAGCAGCATGGGAGGGCCAGTTCACTATGGCTACACCTTC
TRBJ1-2 | TRBD1 | once | TRBV5-6 | CASSTGQGNYGYTF | TGTGCCAGCAGTACCGGACAGGGCAACTATGGCTACACCTTC
TRBJ2-3 | TRBD2 | once | TRBV28 | CASSFPRGGADTQYF | TGTGCCAGCAGTTTTCCCCGGGGGGGCGCGGATACGCAGTATTTT
TRBJ2-7 | . | . | TRBV29-1 | CSAFAGRGLASYEQYF | TGCAGCGCTTTCGCCGGGAGGGGGCTGGCCTCCTACGAGCAGTACTTC
TRBJ2-1 | TRBD2 | . | TRBV11-1 | CASSLTSGGGEQFF | TGTGCCAGCAGCTTAACTAGCGGGGGGGGTGAGCAGTTCTTC
TRBJ2-7 | TRBD1 | . | TRBV6-5 | CASSYSTGGIYEQYF | TGTGCCAGCAGTTACTCCACAGGGGGCATCTACGAGCAGTACTTC